This TCR beta chain was sequenced during a study of T cell changes during pregnancy in multiple sclerosis (dated 2019 in TCRdb). At the level of the whole study: In women with multiple sclerosis, the researchers looked at how the T cell repertoire shifted as pregnancy progressed.

On this clone: The specificity of this receptor is unknown. No quality values exist for individual bases; no much larger clone is one base distant.

The V end gives up 6 bases and the J end 5 bases, leaving 9 bases in the junction not matched to a gene. CDR1 and CDR2 are read off the germline V gene (reference sequence) as MNHEY and SMNVEV. Spanning cysteine to phenylalanine, the CDR3 consists of 14 amino acids. Of all the DNA, just the CDR3 is kept, 42 bases in frame from base 1. Receptor libraries were prepared by the immunoSEQ multiplex PCR assay. TCRdb took over this immuneACCESS table, retaining in-frame rearrangements with V and J assigned. Such tables are incomplete; in checked studies, under half of the missing clones stem from an unresolved V gene, and the remainder is unexplained. The sample contains some 30,000 clones, about nine tenths of them found a single time. The ten largest account for about 4.5% of the sample.

The sequencing used CD8+ T cells from peripheral blood mononuclear cells, collected in the second trimester of pregnancy. Recombination joined TRBV27 with TRBJ2-5, with 7 bases aligning to TRBD1. This clonotype was sampled from a female donor with multiple sclerosis, enrolled in a pregnancy study. The DNA sequence follows: TGTGCCAGCAGGACCCAACGACAGGGTGAGACCCAGTACTTC. Translated, this gives CASRTQRQGETQYF.